These 31 T cell receptor beta chains were all obtained from the same sample, sequenced in a study of blood T cell repertoires in COVID-19. Assay used: immunoSEQ multiplex PCR; TCRdb lists only in-frame clones, some missing. The sample has some 240,000 clones, 84% seen once. Sequenced material: peripheral blood. Source of these receptors: a middle-aged man with active or convalescent COVID-19.

The rearrangement links TRBV2 to TRBJ1-3; possibly TRBD1 for D (6 bases). The CDR3 runs 14 residues. Germline V CDR1 and CDR2: SNHLY, FYNNEI. Trimming stripped 4 bases from V and 4 bases from J, with 11 bases between. CDR3 sequence reads: CASSVEGVGNTIYF. The DNA for the CDR3 is TGTGCCAGCAGTGTAGAGGGGGTCGGAAACACCATATATTTT.

The chain combines TRBV15 with TRBJ1-1; TRBD1 is a possible D gene (5 bases). This CDR3 is 17 amino acids long. Germline loops: CDR1 LNHNV, CDR2 YYDKDF (reference sequence). The V end was cut by 0 bases, the J end by 0 bases, with 14 bases between. The CDR3 nucleotides read TGTGCCACCAGCAGAGATCGCCGGGGGGGTATGAACACTGAAGCTTTCTTT. It translates to CATSRDRRGGMNTEAFF.

V is TRBV7-9 and J is TRBJ1-1, with TRBD1 matching 7 bases. Trimming took 5 bases from V and 4 from J; bases not matched to a gene: 10. This CDR3 comprises 15 residues. Germline V CDR1 and CDR2: SEHNR, FQNEAQ (reference sequence). CDR3 protein: CASSRQGTRGTEAFF. Here the CDR3 DNA reads TGTGCCAGCAGCCGACAGGGAACCCGAGGCACTGAAGCTTTCTTT.

This clone has a handful of counts. The chain couples TRBV19 to TRBJ1-4; D ambiguous. CDR1 is LNHDA, CDR2 SQIVND, per germline (reference sequence). The V and J ends lost 4 bases and 6 bases respectively, with 12 bases between them. The CDR3 has 14 amino acids. As DNA, the CDR3 is TGTGCCAGTAGTAGTTCGGGGAGGGATGAAAAACTGTTTTTT. Protein product: CASSSSGRDEKLFF.

V and J are TRBV10-3 and TRBJ2-2; 8 nucleotides agree with TRBD1. V trimming: 6 bases; J trimming: 4 bases; junction bases outside the gene matches: 7. CDR3 length equals 15 residues. Germline CDR1 is ENHRY and CDR2 is SYGVKD. The CDR3 loop reads CAISQGQAFTGELFF. The CDR3 nucleotides read TGTGCCATCAGCCAGGGACAGGCGTTCACCGGGGAGCTGTTTTTT.

The chain combines TRBV5-6 with TRBJ2-7, with 11 bases fitting TRBD2. Germline CDR1 is SGHDT and CDR2 is YYEEEE. CDR3 length: 15 residues. V was clipped by 0 bases and J by 7 bases; unmatched bases: 6. The CDR3 loop reads CASSLVASGGLEQYV. The CDR3 DNA is TGTGCCAGCAGCTTGGTGGCTAGCGGGGGGTTAGAGCAGTACGTC.

The rearrangement links TRBV19 to TRBJ2-7; tentative D call: TRBD1 (6 bases). The ends were cut back, 3 bases at V and 6 bases at J, with 12 bases in the middle. The CDR3 length is 13 residues. Germline CDR1 reads LNHDA; CDR2 reads SQIVND (reference sequence). Here the CDR3 reads CASSITGLSEQYF. CDR3 coding DNA: TGTGCCAGTAGTATCACAGGGTTGTCCGAGCAGTACTTC.

This chain links TRBV9 with TRBJ2-3; TRBD2 might be the D (7 bases). Germline lookup yields CDR1 SGDLS and CDR2 YYNGEE. The V end lost 4 bases, the J end lost 2 bases, and 17 bases lay between the germline ends. CDR3 length: 16 amino acids. The CDR3 protein is CASSLSLGGPTDTQYF. CDR3 coding DNA: TGTGCCAGCAGCCTCAGTTTGGGGGGGCCCACAGATACGCAGTATTTT.

This rearrangement joins TRBV19 to TRBJ1-5; 10 bases map to TRBD1. The CDR3 sequence is 16 residues long. With V trimmed by 7 bases and J by 7 bases, 13 bases remained unmatched. Germline-derived CDR1 and CDR2 are LNHDA and SQIVND (reference sequence). CDR3 in DNA: TGTGCCAGTAAAGATGACAGGGGGCGCCCGGGGCAGCCCCAGCATTTT. This translates into CASKDDRGRPGQPQHF.

V and J are TRBV6-1 and TRBJ2-3; D may be TRBD2 (6 bases). Trimming stripped 0 bases from V and 0 bases from J, with 10 bases between. Looked up from germline, CDR1 is MNHNS and CDR2 is SASEGT. The CDR3 runs to 16 residues. The CDR3 is CASSEARTSSTDTQYF. The CDR3, as DNA: TGTGCCAGCAGTGAAGCGCGCACTAGCAGCACAGATACGCAGTATTTT.

V gene TRBV7-2 combines with J gene TRBJ2-1; tentatively, D is TRBD1 (7 bases). Germline-derived CDR1 and CDR2 are SGHTA and FQGNSA. The CDR3 sequence is 17 residues long. V gave up 2 bases and J gave up 0 bases, with 14 bases separating them. CDR3 loop: CASSLRGTASSYNEQFF. The DNA of the CDR3 is TGTGCCAGCAGCTTACGCGGGACAGCCAGCTCCTACAATGAGCAGTTCTTC.

The rearrangement uses TRBV28 and TRBJ2-1; D is unclear. Trimming pared 4 bases from V and 12 bases from J, leaving 10 bases between. Looked up from germline, CDR1 is MDHEN and CDR2 is SYDVKM. The length of the CDR3 is 11 residues. The DNA of the CDR3 is TGTGCCAGCAGTTCCCCACTATGGCAGTTCTTC. It encodes CASSSPLWQFF. Filled out from reference TRBV28 and TRBJ2-1, the complete variable domain reads DVKVTQSSRYLVKRTGEKVFLECVQDMDHENMFWYRQDPGLGLRLIYFSYDVKMKEKGDIPEGYSVSREKKERFSLILESASTNQTSMYLCASSSPLWQFFGPGTRLTVL.

The rearrangement uses TRBV24-1 and TRBJ1-2, with TRBD1 identical over 8 bases. The CDR3 extends over 13 amino acids. J lost 8 bases, V lost 5 bases, and 6 bases had no gene match. CDR1 is KGHDR, CDR2 SFDVKD, per germline. The CDR3 sequence: CATSAGQDVGYTF. CDR3 DNA: TGTGCCACCAGTGCGGGACAGGATGTCGGCTACACCTTC.

The chain couples TRBV9 to TRBJ1-3; perhaps TRBD1 as D (6 bases). The CDR3 is made up of 16 amino acids. V gave up 2 bases and J gave up 1 base, with 13 bases separating them. Germline V lookup: CDR1 SGDLS, CDR2 YYNGEE. Written as DNA, the CDR3 is TGTGCCAGCAGCGTCGAAACAGGGCTTTCTGGAAACACCATATATTTT. Translated: CASSVETGLSGNTIYF. Variable domain in full (rest from reference TRBV9 and TRBJ1-3): DSGVTQTPKHLITATGQRVTLRCSPRSGDLSVYWYQQSLDQGLQFLIQYYNGEERAKGNILERFSAQQFPDLHSELNLSSLELGDSALYFCASSVETGLSGNTIYFGEGSWLTVV.

This chain links TRBV27 with TRBJ1-2, with 7 positions matching TRBD1. There are 17 residues in the CDR3. Germline CDR1 reads MNHEY; CDR2 reads SMNVEV (reference sequence). Germline trimming cut 5 bases from V and 3 bases from J; bases unmatched to any gene: 15. CDR3 nucleotide sequence: TGTGCCAGCAGTCGGACAGGTCCGAGATCCCCGGACTATGGCTACACCTTC. Its protein is CASSRTGPRSPDYGYTF.

This clone has only one observation. The J gene is TRBJ2-1, the V gene TRBV11-2; 8 bases align to TRBD1. CDR1 and CDR2 (germline): SGHAT, FQNNGV. The ends lost 1 base at V and 4 bases at J; junction bases unmatched: 3. The CDR3 sequence is 15 residues long. The CDR3 protein is CASSLGTGFYNEQFF. The CDR3 DNA reads as TGTGCCAGCAGCTTAGGGACAGGGTTTTACAATGAGCAGTTCTTC. Full variable domain (outside the CDR3, taken from reference TRBV11-2 and TRBJ2-1): EAGVAQSPRYKIIEKRQSVAFWCNPISGHATLYWYQQILGQGPKLLIQFQNNGVVDDSQLPKDRFSAERLKGVDSTLKIQPAKLEDSAVYLCASSLGTGFYNEQFFGPGTRLTVL.

This chain connects TRBV25-1 to TRBJ1-1, with D possibly being TRBD1 (5 bases). Trimming cost V 1 base and J 10 bases, with 10 bases left between them. Germline V lookup: CDR1 MGHDK, CDR2 SYGVNS. The CDR3 sequence is 12 residues long. CDR3 DNA sequence: TGTGCCAGCAGTGAATGGGGGGGTTCAGCTTTCTTT. Amino acid sequence: CASSEWGGSAFF.

This chain links TRBV3-1 (or the pseudogene TRBV3-2) with TRBJ1-3; 8 bases are a match to TRBD1. The germline CDR1 and CDR2 sequences are LGHDT and YNNKEL (reference sequence). CDR3 length: 15 residues. J lost 0 bases, V lost 4 bases, and 2 bases had no gene match. The CDR3 DNA reads as TGTGCCAGCAGCCGAGGACAGGGCTCTGGAAACACCATATATTTT. Translated: CASSRGQGSGNTIYF.

The chain is built from TRBV6-5 and TRBJ2-7, with 8 bases aligning to TRBD2. The germline V gene has CDR1 MNHEY and CDR2 SVGAGI. Germline trimming cut 0 bases from V and 4 bases from J; bases unmatched to any gene: 5. The CDR3 spans 15 residues. The chain's CDR3 is CASSYSLGLGYEQYF. In DNA, the CDR3 is TGTGCCAGCAGTTACTCTTTGGGACTAGGTTACGAGCAGTACTTC.

J is TRBJ2-5 and V is TRBV19; TRBD2 agrees at 7 bases. The CDR3 totals 12 residues. Per germline, CDR1 LNHDA and CDR2 SQIVND (reference sequence). V lost 4 bases to trimming and J lost 4 bases; unmatched junction nucleotides: 0. This CDR3 is CASSRGGETQYF. As DNA, the CDR3 is TGTGCCAGTAGTAGGGGGGGAGAGACCCAGTACTTC.

V and J are TRBV25-1 and TRBJ2-3; 10 positions match TRBD1. Germline-derived CDR1 and CDR2 are MGHDK and SYGVNS. The junction had 8 bases not matched to a gene; V was cut back by 6 bases and J by 2 bases. The CDR3 extends over 16 amino acids. Here the CDR3 DNA reads TGTGCCAGCAGACGGGACAGGGGATCCCTCACAGATACGCAGTATTTT. Protein sequence: CASRRDRGSLTDTQYF.

About this clone: The sample has other DNA sequences that encode this CDR3 too. This chain uses TRBV5-1 with TRBJ1-4; 8 nucleotides match TRBD1. V gave up 0 bases and J gave up 7 bases; unmatched junction bases: 2. Germline V CDR1 and CDR2: SGHRS, YFSETQ. The length of the CDR3 is 14 residues. The CDR3 protein is CASSLGTGGEKLFF. CDR3 in DNA: TGCGCCAGCAGCTTGGGTACAGGGGGTGAAAAACTGTTTTTT.

This chain joins TRBV23-1 and TRBJ2-5; 10 positions match TRBD1. TRBV23-1 is classed as an ORF, of uncertain function. The CDR3 extends over 14 amino acids. Trimming at V came to 10 bases and at J to 5 bases, leaving 10 bases not matched to a gene. CDR3 region: CAILTGTGVETQYF. The CDR3 nucleotides read TGCGCCATCCTTACCGGGACAGGGGTTGAGACCCAGTACTTC.

The gene calls are TRBV21-1 and TRBJ2-3; the table gives TRBD2 as D, unverified against the DNA. TRBV21-1 is a recognized pseudogene. CDR3 length equals 16 residues. CDR3 sequence reads: CASSSGGTRPSDTQYF. CDR3 coding DNA: TGTGCCAGCAGTTCCGGAGGGACCCGCCCCTCAGATACGCAGTATTTT.

The V gene is TRBV15, the J gene TRBJ1-5; 8 bases fit TRBD1. CDR1 and CDR2 from the germline V gene are LNHNV and YYDKDF (reference sequence). The CDR3 is made up of 16 amino acids. The V segment lost 1 base and the J segment 2 bases; nucleotides outside the gene matches: 4. The CDR3 is CATSRGDRGGNQPQHF. For the CDR3, the DNA is TGTGCCACCAGCAGAGGCGACAGGGGCGGCAATCAGCCCCAGCATTTT.

Only one count was recorded for this clone. This chain uses TRBV20-1 with TRBJ2-1; D ambiguous. Trimming shortened V by 3 bases and J by 0 bases, and 9 bases separated the two germline ends. Germline CDR1 reads DFQATT; CDR2 reads SNEGSKA (reference sequence). This CDR3 has 14 residues. The DNA for the CDR3 is TGCAGTGCTAGTCTACAGCACTCCTACAATGAGCAGTTCTTC. This gives the protein CSASLQHSYNEQFF.

This rearrangement joins TRBV6-2 or TRBV6-3 to TRBJ2-1; 13 nucleotides match TRBD2. With 0 bases clipped from V and 4 bases from J, the junction kept 3 bases outside the gene matches. The germline CDR1 and CDR2 sequences are MNHEY and SVGEGT. This CDR3 contains 17 residues. CDR3 residues: CASSYSTSGRRYNEQFF. CDR3 sequence (DNA): TGTGCCAGCAGTTACTCGACTAGCGGGAGGAGGTACAATGAGCAGTTCTTC.

V gene TRBV5-1 combines with J gene TRBJ2-1, with a tentative D call TRBD1 (5 bases). The germline V gene encodes CDR1 SGHRS and CDR2 YFSETQ. CDR3 length: 15 amino acids. Trimming shortened V by 5 bases and J by 3 bases, and 15 bases separated the two germline ends. This CDR3 reads CASSDSSSGYNEQFF. The CDR3 DNA reads as TGCGCCAGCAGTGACAGTTCCTCGGGCTACAATGAGCAGTTCTTC.

This clone came up once. The chain employs TRBV2 and TRBJ1-6; no reliable D call. CDR1 is SNHLY and CDR2 is FYNNEI in the germline V gene. V was clipped by 7 bases and J by 6 bases, with 7 bases between them. The CDR3 length is 12 residues. Here the CDR3 DNA reads TGTGCCAGCACCGGAGCTAATTCACCCCTCCACTTT. This sequence encodes CASTGANSPLHF.

The chain employs TRBV7-8 and TRBJ2-2; D is undetermined. Germline lookup yields CDR1 SGHVS and CDR2 FQNEAQ. V lost 2 bases to trimming and J lost 0 bases, with 7 bases between them. CDR3 length: 15 amino acids. The CDR3 DNA follows: TGTGCCAGCAGCTTATTTGACTCGAACACCGGGGAGCTGTTTTTT. Translation gives CASSLFDSNTGELFF.

V gene TRBV7-9 combines with J gene TRBJ1-3; 11 nucleotides line up with TRBD1. Germline V gives CDR1 SEHNR, CDR2 FQNEAQ (reference sequence). This CDR3 comprises 16 residues. Unmatched junction bases numbered 4, after V lost 5 bases and J lost 1 base. The CDR3 spells CASSTGTGGSGNTIYF. CDR3 coding DNA: TGTGCCAGCAGCACGGGGACAGGGGGTTCTGGAAACACCATATATTTT.